The 25 T cell receptor beta chains listed next were all sequenced from one sample in a study of T cells after yellow fever vaccination. TCRdb itself ran the 5' RACE reads through MiXCR, one entry per CDR3 protein. In the table there are under 600,000 distinct CDR3 sequences, roughly 12% of which are singletons. The sample was PBMCs, taken on the day of the yellow fever booster vaccination. Source of these receptors: a young man who received the YFV17D yellow fever vaccine.

This clonotype was counted between two and nine times. The chain carries TRBV20-1 and TRBJ2-1, with 9 bases aligning to TRBD2. The germline V gene has CDR1 DFQATT and CDR2 SNEGSKA (reference sequence). Trimming at V came to 0 bases and at J to 10 bases, leaving 7 bases not matched to a gene. The CDR3 is 14 amino acids. The CDR3 DNA reads as TGCAGTGCTAGAGAGCTAGCGGGACTGCGGGAGCAGTTCTTC. Residues: CSARELAGLREQFF.

This clonotype occurred a few times. CDR3 residues: CASSARALPEKLFF. The CDR3 DNA is TGTGCCAGCAGCGCCCGAGCCCTCCCAGAAAAACTGTTTTTT. The chain uses TRBV25-1 and TRBJ1-4; D unresolved. Germline values: CDR1 MGHDK, CDR2 SYGVNS. This CDR3 is built from 14 residues. V was trimmed by 6 bases and J by 8 bases, leaving 16 bases between them.

Comments on this clonotype: Relative to the germline gene, one junction end is altered; a read error may explain this. The chain carries TRBV7-7 and TRBJ2-1, with D possibly being TRBD2 (5 bases). This CDR3 has 13 residues. Per germline, CDR1 SSHAT and CDR2 FNYEAQ (reference sequence). The CDR3 DNA follows: TGTGCTAGCAGCTTTAGCGAGACCAATGAGCAGTTCTTC. Translation gives CASSFSETNEQFF.

This rearrangement joins TRBV15 to TRBJ2-5, with unresolved D. The V gene lost 5 bases and the J gene lost 5 bases, with 12 bases spanning the gap. The CDR3 consists of 13 residues. The germline V gene has CDR1 LNHNV and CDR2 YYDKDF (reference sequence). DNA of the CDR3: TGTGCCACCAGCGAGACCAGCTCCGAGACCCAGTACTTC. Protein sequence: CATSETSSETQYF.

The chain joins TRBV5-1 to TRBJ2-3; D is ambiguous. Deletions cut 0 bases from V and 3 bases from J, with 14 bases between. This CDR3 region has 16 residues. Germline values: CDR1 SGHRS, CDR2 YFSETQ. The CDR3 DNA reads as TGCGCCAGCAGCTTGGCCGTACAGCGTGAGACAGATACGCAGTATTTT. Its translation: CASSLAVQRETDTQYF. Combining the CDR3 with reference TRBV5-1 and TRBJ2-3 gives the whole variable domain KAGVTQTPRYLIKTRGQQVTLSCSPISGHRSVSWYQQTPGQGLQFLFEYFSETQRNKGNFPGRFSGRQFSNSRSEMNVSTLELGDSALYLCASSLAVQRETDTQYFGPGTRLTVL.

V gene TRBV2 combines with J gene TRBJ1-1, with D uncertain. V was trimmed by 3 bases and J by 7 bases, leaving 6 bases between them. The CDR3 sequence is 11 residues long. Germline-derived CDR1 and CDR2 are SNHLY and FYNNEI. The CDR3 DNA reads TGTGCCAGCAGTGAGATGGGTGAAGCTTTCTTT. Protein: CASSEMGEAFF. The full variable domain, in which reference TRBV2 and TRBJ1-1 provide the parts outside the CDR3, is EPEVTQTPSHQVTQMGQEVILRCVPISNHLYFYWYRQILGQKVEFLVSFYNNEISEKSEIFDDQFSVERPDGSNFTLKIRSTKLEDSAMYFCASSEMGEAFFGQGTRLTVV.

In this sample, this clonotype turned up a few times. V gene TRBV20-1 combines with J gene TRBJ2-1, with TRBD2 matching over 9 bases. Germline lookup yields CDR1 DFQATT and CDR2 SNEGSKA (reference sequence). The CDR3 is 15 residues long. V lost 0 bases, J lost 4 bases, and 4 bases stayed unmatched. This CDR3 is CSARETSGTYNEQFF. The CDR3 DNA reads TGCAGTGCTAGAGAGACTAGCGGTACTTACAATGAGCAGTTCTTC.

There are a few counts of this clonotype. The chain carries TRBV10-3 and TRBJ2-5, with D unclear. V dropped 1 base and J dropped 5 bases, with 5 bases sitting between them. Germline lookup yields CDR1 ENHRY and CDR2 SYGVKD. CDR3 size: 12 residues. Written as DNA, the CDR3 is TGTGCCATCAGTGAGTACGAGGAGACCCAGTACTTC. It translates to CAISEYEETQYF.

The chain is built from TRBV24-1 and TRBJ2-3, with 8 bases matching TRBD2. CDR3 size: 15 residues. Germline values: CDR1 KGHDR, CDR2 SFDVKD. The trim removed 1 base at V and 8 bases at J, leaving 7 bases unmatched. The CDR3 sequence: CATSDFGTREFTQYF. The CDR3 DNA is TGTGCCACCAGTGATTTCGGGACTAGGGAATTTACGCAGTATTTT.

The rearrangement joins TRBV15 to TRBJ1-2; D unresolved. This CDR3 spans 15 amino acids. Germline CDR1 and CDR2: LNHNV and YYDKDF (reference sequence). V lost 4 bases to trimming and J lost 6 bases, with 18 bases between them. The CDR3 is CATSTGLAVTNGYTF. In DNA form, the CDR3 reads TGTGCCACCAGCACTGGTCTGGCAGTGACAAATGGCTACACCTTC.

This clonotype was detected only a few times. The DNA is left out, because the CDR3 cannot be placed on it with certainty; the CDR3 is given as TCRdb lists it. The CDR3 loop is CASSFGPGQNNSPLHF. The V and J genes are TRBV7-8 and TRBJ1-6; the table names TRBD1, a call not compared with the DNA. The CDR3 comprises 16 residues, both ends counted. The germline V gene has CDR1 SGHVS and CDR2 FQNEAQ.

The chain uses TRBV7-2 and TRBJ1-5; the D is unclear. Trimming shortened V by 5 bases and J by 9 bases, and 17 bases separated the two germline ends. The CDR3 covers 14 residues. Looked up from germline, CDR1 is SGHTA and CDR2 is FQGNSA. DNA of the CDR3: TGTGCCAGCAGCCAAGGACCTCCCGCGTTGCCCCAGCATTTT. Protein product: CASSQGPPALPQHF.

The CDR3 region is CASSKSPTHGTRHSFEQFF. In DNA, the CDR3 is TGTGCCAGCAGCAAGAGCCCCACACACGGGACTAGGCATTCGTTTGAGCAGTTCTTC. V and J are TRBV21-1 and TRBJ2-1; TRBD2, the table's D call, lacks a check against the DNA. TRBV21-1 has pseudogene status. This CDR3 has 19 amino acids.

The gene calls are TRBV3-1 and TRBJ2-6; no definite D call. V lost 6 bases and J 4 bases, leaving 7 bases between the germline ends. Germline assignment: CDR1 LGHDT and CDR2 YNNKEL (reference sequence). The CDR3 extends over 13 amino acids. The CDR3 nucleotides are TGTGCCAGCAGGGCAATGGGGGCCAACGTCCTGACTTTC. Translation gives CASRAMGANVLTF.

This clonotype was seen a handful of times. The chain combines TRBV6-1 with TRBJ2-7; 12 nucleotides line up with TRBD2. With 5 bases clipped from V and 3 bases from J, the junction kept 8 bases outside the gene matches. Germline CDR1 reads MNHNS; CDR2 reads SASEGT. The CDR3 covers 16 residues. In DNA, the CDR3 is TGTGCCAGCAGTCAGAGGATACTAGCGGGAGGCTACGAGCAGTACTTC. Translation: CASSQRILAGGYEQYF.

This clonotype was picked up many times. The chain recombines TRBV7-2 with TRBJ2-7; D not resolved. Germline CDR1 is SGHTA and CDR2 is FQGNSA. This CDR3 has 13 residues. V was pared by 0 bases and J by 1 base, with 4 bases between. The CDR3 region has the DNA TGTGCCAGCAGCTTAGCCAGGTCCTACGAGCAGTACTTC. Its translation is CASSLARSYEQYF.

This chain uses TRBV20-1 with TRBJ2-1; 10 positions agree with TRBD2. V lost 6 bases to trimming and J lost 8 bases; unmatched junction nucleotides: 13. CDR3 length: 15 amino acids. CDR1 is DFQATT, CDR2 SNEGSKA, per germline (reference sequence). The CDR3 sequence: CSAPTTSGIGDEQFF. The CDR3 DNA follows: TGCAGTGCGCCAACAACTAGCGGGATTGGCGATGAGCAGTTCTTC.

This clonotype was recorded a few times. The chain has TRBV2 and TRBJ2-5; maybe TRBD2 (5 bases). Trimming removed 1 base at V and 7 bases at J, with 13 bases between. The CDR3 consists of 14 residues. CDR1 is SNHLY and CDR2 is FYNNEI in the germline V gene. CDR3 sequence (DNA): TGTGCCAGCAGTGAAGGGACCACACGGGGGACCCAGTACTTC. The encoded protein is CASSEGTTRGTQYF.

This chain links TRBV20-1 with TRBJ1-5, with 9 positions matching TRBD1. V lost 4 bases and J lost 7; bases outside the gene matches: 8. This CDR3 has 14 amino acids. Per germline, CDR1 DFQATT and CDR2 SNEGSKA (reference sequence). The DNA of the CDR3 is TGCAGTGCTATGGGGGGACAGGGCGGGCAGCCCCAGCATTTT. Translating gives CSAMGGQGGQPQHF.

This clonotype was observed a few times. The rearrangement joins TRBV5-1 to TRBJ2-7; D gene uncertain. The V end was cut by 2 bases, the J end by 3 bases, with 9 bases between. CDR1 is SGHRS, CDR2 YFSETQ, per germline. The CDR3 contains 13 residues. The CDR3 loop is CASSLKGGYEQYF. In DNA form, the CDR3 reads TGCGCCAGCAGCTTAAAGGGCGGCTACGAGCAGTACTTC.

This chain uses TRBV24-1 with TRBJ1-2; 8 bases agree with TRBD1. In germline, CDR1 is KGHDR, CDR2 SFDVKD. The CDR3 spans 13 residues. J lost 4 bases, V lost 12 bases, and 9 bases had no gene match. The CDR3: CAASGTGRYGYTF. CDR3 DNA: TGTGCCGCCTCCGGGACAGGTCGCTATGGCTACACCTTC.

This clonotype appeared a few times. This chain uses TRBV5-1 with TRBJ2-5; D may match TRBD1 or TRBD2 (6 bases each). V lost 0 bases and J lost 4, with 13 bases in between. The germline V gene has CDR1 SGHRS and CDR2 YFSETQ. CDR3 length: 15 amino acids. The CDR3 loop is CASSLALRGGETQYF. The CDR3 coding sequence is TGCGCCAGCAGCTTGGCTCTCAGGGGAGGAGAGACCCAGTACTTC.

This clonotype was picked up many times. V is TRBV4-2 and J is TRBJ2-2; 12 bases agree with TRBD2. CDR3 length: 16 residues. The J segment lost 4 bases and the V segment lost 4 bases, leaving 4 bases of the junction unmatched. Looked up from germline, CDR1 is LGHNA and CDR2 is YNFKEQ. The CDR3 coding sequence is TGTGCCAGCAGCCGACTAGCGGGAGCGGTCACCGGGGAGCTGTTTTTT. Its protein product is CASSRLAGAVTGELFF.

This clonotype appeared a few times. The chain recombines TRBV6-6 with TRBJ2-7, with D unclear. This CDR3 spans 12 amino acids. The V and J ends lost 5 bases and 5 bases respectively, with 10 bases between them. CDR1 and CDR2 from the germline V gene are MNHNY and SVGAGI (reference sequence). Here the CDR3 DNA reads TGTGCCAGCAGTCACGGGTCCCACGAGCAGTACTTC. Translating gives CASSHGSHEQYF.

This clonotype was detected a few times. The chain has TRBV15 and TRBJ2-3; D is ambiguous. Germline V gives CDR1 LNHNV, CDR2 YYDKDF (reference sequence). This CDR3 is 16 amino acids long. Between the trimmed V and J ends, which lost 3 bases and 0 bases, there was a span of 13 bases. CDR3 coding DNA: TGTGCCACCAGCAGTAGTCGAACAGCTAGCACAGATACGCAGTATTTT. It codes for CATSSSRTASTDTQYF. Combining the CDR3 with reference TRBV15 and TRBJ2-3 gives the whole variable domain DAMVIQNPRYQVTQFGKPVTLSCSQTLNHNVMYWYQQKSSQAPKLLFHYYDKDFNNEADTPDNFQSRRPNTSFCFLDIRSPGLGDTAMYLCATSSSRTASTDTQYFGPGTRLTVL.